This T cell receptor (beta chain) was profiled in a study of blood T cells in healthy people across ages. Findings of the study overall: TCR beta diversity per million T cells fell roughly linearly with age.

Every donor provided 9.5 to 10 milliliters of peripheral blood. The second PCR ran 7 to 11 cycles with a sample-barcoded 5' primer and J-beta primers. The template-switch adaptor was a 5' adaptor with 12 random nucleotides. It tagged each cDNA molecule. TCRdb itself ran the 5' RACE reads through MiXCR, one entry per CDR3 protein. The sample gives almost 1 million distinct CDR3 sequences, roughly 47% of which show up once; 20% to 25% is in the top ten. The CDR3 is 14 residues long. Germline V CDR1 and CDR2: SGHRS, YFSETQ. Comment on this clonotype: What it recognizes is unknown. An end of the junction does not agree with germline; a read error may underlie this.

The sequence was collected from a woman aged 60-75 years in good health. Sequenced sample: blood. This sequence joins TRBV5-1 and TRBJ2-1; D may be TRBD2 (5 bases). The CDR3 is CASSLGTEYKEQFF. Here the CDR3 DNA reads TGCGCCAGCAGCTTGGGGACTGAGTACAAGGAGCAGTTCTTC.